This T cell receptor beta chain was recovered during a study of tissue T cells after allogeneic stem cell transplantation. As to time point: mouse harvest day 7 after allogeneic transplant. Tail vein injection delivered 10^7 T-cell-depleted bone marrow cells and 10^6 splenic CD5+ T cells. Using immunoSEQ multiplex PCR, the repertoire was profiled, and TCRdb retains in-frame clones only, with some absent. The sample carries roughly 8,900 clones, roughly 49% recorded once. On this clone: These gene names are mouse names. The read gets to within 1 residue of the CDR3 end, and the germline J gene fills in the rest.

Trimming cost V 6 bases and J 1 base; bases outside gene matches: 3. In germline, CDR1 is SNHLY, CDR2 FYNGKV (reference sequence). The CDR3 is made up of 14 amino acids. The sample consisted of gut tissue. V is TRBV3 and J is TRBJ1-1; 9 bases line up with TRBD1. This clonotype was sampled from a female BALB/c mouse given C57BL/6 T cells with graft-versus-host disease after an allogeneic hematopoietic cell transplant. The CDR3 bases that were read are TGTGCCAGCAGGAGACAGGGGGGGAACACAGAAGTCTTC. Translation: CASRRQGGNTEVF. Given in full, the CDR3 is CASRRQGGNTEVFF.